This passage covers 7 T cell receptor beta chains from one sample sequenced in a study of blood T cell repertoires in COVID-19 (dated by TCRdb to the early 2020s). Library creation used the immunoSEQ multiplex PCR assay. TCRdb carries this immuneACCESS record with in-frame sequences only. Its versions omit some clonotypes, under half of them owing to an unresolved V gene in the studies checked, with the rest unexplained. This sample has 470,000 or so clones in its table, and approximately 85% of those were observed once. Clones ranked in the top ten supply about 3% of the sample. The sequenced material came from peripheral blood. These receptors all come from a human donor in a cohort sampled during active COVID-19.

This rearrangement joins TRBV5-1 to TRBJ2-7, with D tentatively TRBD1 (5 bases). Germline CDR1 reads SGHRS; CDR2 reads YFSETQ. The CDR3 spans 17 residues. V was shortened by 0 bases and J by 0 bases, with 16 bases between the two germline ends. As DNA, the CDR3 is TGCGCCAGCAGCTTGGATGTTGGGGCTGGGGTCTCCTACGAGCAGTACTTC. Translating it yields CASSLDVGAGVSYEQYF.

The chain's CDR3 is CASSGTSGPNEQFF. The CDR3 DNA sequence: TGTGCCAGCTCCGGGACTAGCGGGCCCAATGAGCAGTTCTTC. This chain connects TRBV6-5 to TRBJ2-1, with 12 bases aligning to TRBD2. The CDR3 has 14 residues. V trimming: 8 bases; J trimming: 6 bases; junction bases outside the gene matches: 5. Looked up from germline, CDR1 is MNHEY and CDR2 is SVGAGI.

V gene TRBV10-3 combines with J gene TRBJ1-1, with unresolved D. The CDR3 sequence is 14 residues long. Germline V gives CDR1 ENHRY, CDR2 SYGVKD. V lost 7 bases to trimming and J lost 4 bases, with 16 bases between them. The CDR3: CAIMRGNERTEAFF. Written as DNA, the CDR3 is TGTGCCATCATGAGAGGGAATGAGCGCACTGAAGCTTTCTTT.

The genes are TRBV3-1 (or the pseudogene TRBV3-2) and TRBJ1-2; D is perhaps TRBD1 (6 bases). V lost 4 bases and J lost 3, with 15 bases in between. CDR3 length equals 15 residues. Looked up from germline, CDR1 is LGHDT and CDR2 is YNNKEL (reference sequence). The CDR3 nucleotides read TGTGCCAGCAGCCCCGCCAGGGGACGGGACTATGGCTACACCTTC. It specifies CASSPARGRDYGYTF.

V is TRBV6-2 or TRBV6-3 and J is TRBJ2-3, with 7 bases lining up with TRBD2. The CDR3 runs 14 residues. Germline V gene lookup returns CDR1 MNHEY and CDR2 SVGEGT. V gave up 4 bases and J gave up 6 bases; unmatched junction bases: 7. CDR3 in amino acids: CASSLPLGGDTQYF. DNA of the CDR3: TGTGCCAGCAGTTTACCGCTGGGGGGGGATACGCAGTATTTT.

This clone appeared a few times. The genes are TRBV6-5 and TRBJ1-5; unclear D gene. Germline V gene lookup returns CDR1 MNHEY and CDR2 SVGAGI. Deletions cut 6 bases from V and 12 bases from J, with 21 bases between. The length of the CDR3 is 14 residues. The CDR3 coding sequence is TGTGCCAGCAGGAGGGTCTCCTGGGCCTTGCTCCAGCATTTT. Protein product: CASRRVSWALLQHF.

This clone was seen a single time. A read error may account for a junction end that differs from germline. Other DNA sequences in the same sample also yield this CDR3. The J gene is TRBJ2-1, the V gene TRBV6-5; tentatively, D is TRBD2 (6 bases). Germline V gene data show CDR1 as MNHEY and CDR2 as SVGAGI. The CDR3 has 16 amino acids. The CDR3 DNA follows: TGTGCCAGCAGCTACTCGGGCTGGCGGGAATACAATGAGCAGTTCTTC. Residues: CASSYSGWREYNEQFF.